In its sample, the clone carrying this T cell receptor (beta chain) was seen once. Its specificity is not known. TCRB transcripts that were expressed got sequenced, as all of the isolated RNA had been reverse transcribed. Read counts averaged approximately 3.6 million for samples of naive, central memory and regulatory T cells. The data were produced by immunoSEQ multiplex PCR, yet TCRdb's version contains in-frame clones alone and is incomplete. The sample holds fewer than 55,000 clones, 42% seen once. These data come from a study of beta chain features in type 1 diabetes. Findings and limits, study-wide: TCRB CDR3s were moderately but significantly shorter in Type 1 diabetes patients in all four CD4+ subsets. Whether TCRB rearrangement is influenced by HLA type was left unresolved in this analysis. The study found fewer insertions and more deletions at VDJ junctions in type 1 diabetes patients.

All sorted populations exceeded 95% purity. The V gene end was trimmed by 6 bases and the J gene end by 5 bases; junction bases not matched to a gene: 10. This CDR3 spans 14 amino acids. In germline, CDR1 is MDHEN, CDR2 SYDVKM. The V gene is TRBV28, the J gene TRBJ2-7; TRBD1 aligns across 7 bases. The sequence came from a man aged 25-45 years with type 1 diabetes. The sequenced sample was Tregs from blood. In DNA, the CDR3 is TGTGCCAGCAGGGGGAGAGGACAGGTCAACGAGCAGTACTTC. It translates to CASRGRGQVNEQYF.